This T cell receptor beta chain was recovered during a study of control samples from healthy donors and cancer patients. Profiled with immunoSEQ multiplex PCR; TCRdb holds only in-frame clones, not every one. The sample lists fewer than 500,000 clones; 75% to 95% were seen once. Germline assignment: CDR1 SGHTA and CDR2 FQGNSA. This CDR3 is built from 16 residues. V lost 3 bases and J lost 0, with 12 bases in between. This sequence was found in a man aged 35-49 years with head and neck cancer. Sequencing was carried out using PBMCs. V and J are TRBV7-2 and TRBJ1-3; D remains unclear. The CDR3 DNA is TGTGCCAGCAGCTTGTTAACAGAGAGCTCTGGAAACACCATATATTTT. This translates into CASSLLTESSGNTIYF.